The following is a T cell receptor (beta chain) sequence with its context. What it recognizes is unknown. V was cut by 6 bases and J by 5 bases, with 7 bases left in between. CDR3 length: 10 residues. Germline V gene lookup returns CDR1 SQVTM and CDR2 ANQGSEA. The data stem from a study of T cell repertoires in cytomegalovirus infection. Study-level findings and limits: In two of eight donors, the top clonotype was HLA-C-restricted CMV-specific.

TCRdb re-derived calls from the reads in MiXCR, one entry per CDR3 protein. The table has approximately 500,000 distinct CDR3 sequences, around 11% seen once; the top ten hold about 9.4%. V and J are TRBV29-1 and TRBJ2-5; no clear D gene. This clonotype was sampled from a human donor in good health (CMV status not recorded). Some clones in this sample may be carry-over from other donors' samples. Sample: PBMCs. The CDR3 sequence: CSVRPETQYF. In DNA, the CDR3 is TGCAGCGTGAGACCGGAGACCCAGTACTTC.